Each of the 25 T cell receptor beta chains below was sequenced from the same sample in a study of T cell changes during pregnancy in multiple sclerosis. TCRdb's table, derived via immunoSEQ multiplex PCR, lists solely in-frame clones and lacks some. There are 45,000 to 55,000 clones in the sample; 80% to 90% occur only once, and around 1.9% lies in the top ten. The specimen was peripheral blood, collected in the first trimester of pregnancy. These receptor sequences come from a female donor with multiple sclerosis, enrolled in a pregnancy study.

The chain uses TRBV5-1 and TRBJ1-1; the D is unclear. The V gene lost 1 base and the J gene lost 1 base, with 5 bases spanning the gap. The CDR3 is 13 amino acids. Germline CDR1 and CDR2: SGHRS and YFSETQ. In DNA, the CDR3 is TGCGCCAGCAGCTTGACATCGAACACTGAAGCTTTCTTT. Translated, it gives CASSLTSNTEAFF.

The chain recombines TRBV11-3 with TRBJ2-1; D not certain. This CDR3 has 13 amino acids. Germline V lookup: CDR1 SGHNT, CDR2 YENEEA. V was shortened by 2 bases and J by 7 bases, with 9 bases between the two germline ends. CDR3 sequence reads: CASSLSVRNEQFF. The DNA for the CDR3 is TGTGCCAGCAGCTTAAGCGTAAGGAATGAGCAGTTCTTC.

V gene TRBV28 combines with J gene TRBJ2-2; 8 nucleotides align to TRBD2. Germline V lookup: CDR1 MDHEN, CDR2 SYDVKM. The V and J ends lost 3 bases and 0 bases, in that order; junction bases with no gene match: 6. This CDR3 comprises 17 residues. The CDR3 nucleotides read TGTGCCAGCAGTTTCGGGGCGGGGGGTACGAACACCGGGGAGCTGTTTTTT. It translates to CASSFGAGGTNTGELFF.

In this sample, this clone turned up once. The chain uses TRBV25-1 and TRBJ1-6; D gene unclear. CDR1 is MGHDK and CDR2 is SYGVNS in the germline V gene. The CDR3 is 13 amino acids. Trimming took 6 bases from V and 12 from J, leaving 15 bases between them. This CDR3 reads CASSRGKEIPLHF. As DNA, the CDR3 is TGTGCCAGCAGCCGGGGTAAGGAAATACCCCTCCACTTT.

This clone occurred once. The chain employs TRBV5-6 and TRBJ2-5, with 9 bases fitting TRBD2. Germline V gene sequence: CDR1 SGHDT, CDR2 YYEEEE. The CDR3 is 14 residues long. With V trimmed by 0 bases and J by 5 bases, 2 bases remained unmatched. The CDR3 region is CASSLASGGETQYF. The CDR3 region has the DNA TGTGCCAGCAGCTTGGCAAGCGGGGGGGAGACCCAGTACTTC.

As concerns this clone: Other DNA variants within this sample encode the same CDR3. V usage is TRBV18 and J usage is TRBJ1-2; 7 bases align to TRBD1. The J segment lost 4 bases and the V segment lost 0 bases, leaving 8 bases of the junction unmatched. Germline CDR1 KGHSH, CDR2 LQKENI. The CDR3 runs to 16 residues. CDR3 protein: CASSPPGQGVAYGYTF. Written as DNA, the CDR3 is TGTGCCAGCTCACCACCGGGGCAGGGGGTGGCCTATGGCTACACCTTC.

In DNA, the CDR3 is TGTGCCAGCTCACCACCGGAGGGAAAAAGGACCTACAATGAGCAGTTCTTC. Amino acid sequence: CASSPPEGKRTYNEQFF. The chain is built from TRBV18 and TRBJ2-1; D possibly corresponds to TRBD2 (6 bases). V was pared by 0 bases and J by 2 bases, with 14 bases between. Germline V gene data show CDR1 as KGHSH and CDR2 as LQKENI. The CDR3 runs to 17 residues. Full variable domain (missing parts from reference TRBV18 and TRBJ2-1): NAGVMQNPRHLVRRRGQEARLRCSPMKGHSHVYWYRQLPEEGLKFMVYLQKENIIDESGMPKERFSAEFPKEGPSILRIQQVVRGDSAAYFCASSPPEGKRTYNEQFFGPGTRLTVL.

This chain connects TRBV4-3 to TRBJ2-5; TRBD1 matches 7 bases. J lost 7 bases, V lost 0 bases, and 14 bases had no gene match. From germline, CDR1 is LGHNA and CDR2 YSLEER. This CDR3 spans 17 amino acids. The CDR3 spells CASSQDGDRADLGTQYF. The CDR3 DNA is TGCGCCAGCAGCCAAGATGGTGACAGGGCCGACCTTGGGACCCAGTACTTC.

This rearrangement joins TRBV9 to TRBJ1-2; 9 nucleotides agree with TRBD1. This CDR3 has 15 residues. With V trimmed by 3 bases and J by 1 base, 4 bases remained unmatched. Germline V CDR1 and CDR2: SGDLS, YYNGEE. The CDR3 loop reads CASSAWTGDNYGYTF. In DNA, the CDR3 is TGTGCCAGCAGCGCCTGGACAGGGGATAACTATGGCTACACCTTC. The whole variable domain, remainder taken from reference TRBV9 and TRBJ1-2, is DSGVTQTPKHLITATGQRVTLRCSPRSGDLSVYWYQQSLDQGLQFLIQYYNGEERAKGNILERFSAQQFPDLHSELNLSSLELGDSALYFCASSAWTGDNYGYTFGSGTRLTVV.

This clone is a singleton in its sample. The chain couples TRBV11-2 to TRBJ1-1; weak D call: TRBD1 (5 bases). V was cut by 2 bases and J by 3 bases, with 19 bases left in between. Per the germline V gene, CDR1 is SGHAT and CDR2 is FQNNGV. The CDR3 loop spans 17 amino acids. The CDR3: CASSLTMVWGEDTEAFF. CDR3 sequence (DNA): TGTGCCAGCAGCTTAACGATGGTATGGGGGGAGGACACTGAAGCTTTCTTT.

In its sample, this clone was seen a few times. This chain connects TRBV7-8 to TRBJ1-6, with TRBD1 identical over 7 bases. This CDR3 has 16 residues. Per germline, CDR1 SGHVS and CDR2 FQNEAQ. V lost 1 base to trimming and J lost 2 bases; unmatched junction nucleotides: 2. CDR3 sequence: CASSLGQGPYNSPLHF. The DNA of the CDR3 is TGTGCCAGCAGCTTAGGACAGGGCCCCTATAATTCACCCCTCCACTTT.

V usage is TRBV5-5 and J usage is TRBJ1-1, with D unresolved. The CDR3 extends over 14 amino acids. Trimming took off 6 bases at V and 3 bases at J, with 15 bases between the two ends. The V gene's germline CDR1 is SGHKS and CDR2 YYEKEE (reference sequence). CDR3: CASTVLTGDTEAFF. CDR3 bases: TGTGCCAGCACCGTACTGACGGGAGACACTGAAGCTTTCTTT.

The gene calls are TRBV10-3 and TRBJ1-1; D not certain. CDR1 is ENHRY and CDR2 is SYGVKD in the germline V gene. The CDR3 sequence is 14 residues long. Trimming pared 6 bases from V and 4 bases from J, leaving 15 bases between. The CDR3 DNA is TGTGCCATCAGAGTCTCGACCAGCGGCACTGAAGCTTTCTTT. As protein: CAIRVSTSGTEAFF.

This rearrangement joins TRBV11-2 to TRBJ1-6; possibly TRBD1 for D (5 bases). Trimming took off 5 bases at V and 4 bases at J, with 12 bases between the two ends. The germline V gene has CDR1 SGHAT and CDR2 FQNNGV. The CDR3 spans 15 residues. As DNA, the CDR3 is TGTGCCAGCAGCAGGAGGGGTTCTTATAATTCACCCCTCCACTTT. It is translated as CASSRRGSYNSPLHF.

This clone was observed a single time. This chain connects TRBV9 to TRBJ1-1, with D possibly TRBD1 on 6 matching bases. This CDR3 is built from 15 residues. The germline gives CDR1 SGDLS, CDR2 YYNGEE. V lost 0 bases and J 6 bases, leaving 15 bases between the germline ends. The CDR3 here is CASSVAPGDYSEAFF. The CDR3 DNA reads TGTGCCAGCAGCGTAGCTCCAGGGGATTATTCTGAAGCTTTCTTT.

The V gene is TRBV6-5, the J gene TRBJ2-1; TRBD2 matches at 10 bases. Germline V gene sequence: CDR1 MNHEY, CDR2 SVGAGI. This CDR3 region has 16 residues. J lost 4 bases, V lost 0 bases, and 3 bases had no gene match. The chain's CDR3 is CASSYSSSGGYNEQFF. CDR3 nucleotide sequence: TGTGCCAGCAGTTACTCGTCTAGCGGGGGATACAATGAGCAGTTCTTC.

The chain uses TRBV5-6 and TRBJ1-2, with TRBD1 matching over 9 bases. Germline-derived CDR1 and CDR2 are SGHDT and YYEEEE. This CDR3 spans 16 amino acids. After removal of 0 bases from V and 3 bases from J, the junction contained 6 bases not matched to a gene. As DNA, the CDR3 is TGTGCCAGCAGCTTGGTCGGGACAGGGACCTACTATGGCTACACCTTC. It translates to CASSLVGTGTYYGYTF.

The V gene is TRBV4-3, the J gene TRBJ2-2; 9 positions agree with TRBD1. The CDR3 runs to 17 residues. The V gene's germline CDR1 is LGHNA and CDR2 YSLEER. V was pared by 4 bases and J by 3 bases, with 9 bases of the junction left unmatched. The CDR3 protein is CASSRQTGTGYTGELFF. The CDR3 DNA reads as TGCGCCAGCAGCCGCCAGACCGGGACAGGGTACACCGGGGAGCTGTTTTTT.

The V and J genes are TRBV19 and TRBJ1-4; D gene ambiguous. Germline-derived CDR1 and CDR2 are LNHDA and SQIVND (reference sequence). The CDR3 totals 15 residues. V gave up 7 bases and J gave up 4 bases, with 16 bases separating them. The CDR3: CASTPSHGGNEKLFF. As DNA, the CDR3 is TGTGCCAGTACTCCCTCCCACGGAGGTAATGAAAAACTGTTTTTT.

This chain uses TRBV6-5 with TRBJ2-5; the D is unclear. The V end lost 2 bases, the J end lost 3 bases, and 10 bases lay between the germline ends. This CDR3 region has 14 residues. Germline V gene data show CDR1 as MNHEY and CDR2 as SVGAGI. CDR3 nucleotides: TGTGCCAGCAGTTACCTACAGAAAAAAGAGACCCAGTACTTC. Translated, it gives CASSYLQKKETQYF.

The V gene is TRBV11-1, the J gene TRBJ2-3, with 9 bases aligning to TRBD1. Germline values: CDR1 SGHAT, CDR2 FQDESV (reference sequence). Trimming cost V 4 bases and J 6 bases; bases outside gene matches: 2. The CDR3 extends over 13 amino acids. This chain's CDR3 is CASSSDRGDTQYF. The CDR3, as DNA: TGTGCCAGCAGCTCAGACAGGGGGGATACGCAGTATTTT.

This chain links TRBV15 with TRBJ1-1, with 7 nucleotides matching TRBD1. Germline values: CDR1 LNHNV, CDR2 YYDKDF (reference sequence). Losses at the gene ends were 0 bases for V and 11 bases for J; bases not matched to a gene: 6. The CDR3 is 13 amino acids. CDR3 nucleotides: TGTGCCACCAGCAGAGATCAGGGGGATACGGCTTTCTTT. This sequence encodes CATSRDQGDTAFF.

The chain links TRBV5-1 to TRBJ2-1, with 9 positions matching TRBD2. With V trimmed by 7 bases and J by 0 bases, 8 bases remained unmatched. The germline gives CDR1 SGHRS, CDR2 YFSETQ. CDR3 size: 16 residues. The CDR3 protein is CASVPSGDISYNEQFF. For the CDR3, the DNA is TGCGCCAGCGTCCCTAGCGGGGATATCTCCTACAATGAGCAGTTCTTC.

The chain is built from TRBV18 and TRBJ2-1; 8 nucleotides match TRBD1. CDR1 KGHSH and CDR2 LQKENI come from the germline V gene. V lost 2 bases, J lost 8 bases, and 5 bases stayed unmatched. This CDR3 comprises 14 residues. The CDR3 reads CASSPVTGVDEQFF. The DNA of the CDR3 is TGTGCCAGCTCACCAGTGACAGGGGTCGATGAGCAGTTCTTC. Filled out from reference TRBV18 and TRBJ2-1, the complete variable domain reads NAGVMQNPRHLVRRRGQEARLRCSPMKGHSHVYWYRQLPEEGLKFMVYLQKENIIDESGMPKERFSAEFPKEGPSILRIQQVVRGDSAAYFCASSPVTGVDEQFFGPGTRLTVL.

CDR3 sequence: CASSLQGVDGYTF. The DNA of the CDR3 is TGTGCCAGCAGCCTCCAGGGCGTCGACGGCTACACCTTC. The chain couples TRBV11-1 to TRBJ1-2; weak D call: TRBD1 (5 bases). CDR1 is SGHAT and CDR2 is FQDESV in the germline V gene (reference sequence). The ends were cut back, 5 bases at V and 8 bases at J, with 15 bases in the middle. The CDR3 is 13 amino acids.